This T cell receptor (beta chain) was found in a study of vaccination and CD4 T cells after COVID-19. For the study at large: Blood was drawn a median around 70 days post second dose, range 14 to 241. Stimulation of cells relied on overlapping spike peptides derived from SARS-CoV-2, HCoV-NL63, HCoV-OC43 and HCoV-229E.

Oncomine TCR Beta short-read sequencing was applied to DNA from cultured CD4+ T cells. One entry per CDR3 protein, called by TCRdb with MiXCR from the PCR reads. Altogether some 19,000 distinct CDR3 sequences are present, around 50% being singletons, with the ten largest covering 21%. Time point reported: late sampling 161 to 241 days after vaccination in a few convalescent patients. Treatment noted: roughly ten-day PBMC culture with coronavirus spike peptide pools or control peptides (ViraFEST assay). ViraFEST stimulated the growth of antigen-specific T cells using peptide pools and subsequently profiled their TCRs by sequencing. A remark on this clonotype: The antigen is undetermined.

Here the sequenced sample was CD4+ T cells from blood, cultured in vitro, taken about 7 months after SARS-CoV-2 vaccination. This TCR came from a human donor who had recovered from COVID-19.

DNA of the CDR3: TGCAGTGCTGGACGGACCGCGGACGGGTCCTACGAGCAGTACTTC. This translates into CSAGRTADGSYEQYF. This rearrangement joins TRBV20-1 to TRBJ2-7, with unresolved D. The CDR3 spans 15 residues. V was trimmed by 5 bases and J by 1 base, leaving 18 bases between them. Germline V gives CDR1 DFQATT, CDR2 SNEGSKA (reference sequence).